The subject of this entry is one T cell receptor (beta chain). Its antigen is undetermined. These data belong to a study of shared clonotypes between healthy human individuals. General study findings and limits: With few donors, the genetic and exposure-history diversity represented was limited.

Every immunoSEQ plate was one replicate of a subset's evenly spread DNA. The protocol was immunoSEQ multiplex PCR, while the TCRdb copy is restricted to in-frame clones and leaves out a portion. This sample has fewer than 600,000 clones, with around three quarters found just once. V was pared by 7 bases and J by 4 bases, with 13 bases between. The CDR3 is made up of 13 amino acids. CDR1 is LNHDA and CDR2 is SQIVND in the germline V gene (reference sequence). This chain links TRBV19 with TRBJ1-1; D is uncertain. What was sequenced was PBMCs. The TCR originated in a woman aged 40 to 50 in good health. Some clones in this sample may be carry-over from other donors' samples. The CDR3 protein is CASTFSPPTEAFF. CDR3 bases: TGTGCCAGTACCTTCAGTCCCCCCACTGAAGCTTTCTTT.